Listed below are T cell receptor beta chains from one sample, sequenced in a study of a mutant IDH1 vaccine in newly diagnosed glioma. TCRdb keeps only in-frame clones here, not all; method: immunoSEQ multiplex PCR. The data show roughly 35,000 clones, 70% to 90% seen once. Specimen: PBMCs, collected from a glioma patient treated with radiotherapy, temozolomide or both. These receptors were collected from a woman aged 40 to 50 with glioma. Each CDR3 is given with its conserved first and last residue. D genes are given only for firm matches. Expanded clones get a size class; other rows say once, few or many, or leave the size out.

>NA|TRBJ2-1|NA|TRBV1
TGCACCAGCAGCCAAGAGAGTTTGGCTAGCGGGAATGAGCAGTTCTTC
CTSSQESLASGNEQFF
>NA|TRBJ1-1|NA|TRBV12-5
TGTGCTAGTGGTTTGGTAGTGGCAGGGAAGGAGAACACTGAAGCTTTCTTT
CASGLVVAGKENTEAFF
>NA|TRBJ2-7|NA|TRBV14
TGTGCCAGCAGCCCTCAGGCCTACCTCTCCTACGAGCAGTACTTC
CASSPQAYLSYEQYF
>few|TRBJ1-1|TRBD1|TRBV9
TGTGCCAGCAGCCCGCAGGGGGGGGCTGAAGCTTTCTTT
CASSPQGGAEAFF
>NA|TRBJ1-5|NA|TRBV4-1
TGCGCCAGCAGCCAAGTCGCACAGGTAATCACTAGCAATCAGCCCCAGCATTTT
CASSQVAQVITSNQPQHF
>once|TRBJ1-1|TRBD1|TRBV25-1
TGTGCCAGCAGTGATAACCCGGGACAGCCGAACACTGAAGCTTTCTTT
CASSDNPGQPNTEAFF
>NA|TRBJ2-3|NA|TRBV6-1
TGTGCCAGCAGTGAATGGACTCCCAGCACAGATACGCAGTATTTT
CASSEWTPSTDTQYF
>once|TRBJ2-3|NA|TRBV4-1
TGCGCCAGCAGCCAAGGGAGGGGGAGCACAGATACGCAGTATTTT
CASSQGRGSTDTQYF
>NA|TRBJ2-5|NA|TRBV29-1
TGCAGCGTTGGGGGACCTAGGGTGGAGACCCAGTACTTC
CSVGGPRVETQYF
>NA|TRBJ2-3|TRBD2|TRBV9
TGTGCCAGCAGCGTGAGAACCGGGACTAGCGGGACGGCTAGCACAGATACGCAGTATTTT
CASSVRTGTSGTASTDTQYF
>NA|TRBJ2-7|NA|TRBV27
TGTGCCAGCAGCTACGCCCATAGCGGCGAGCAGTACTTC
CASSYAHSGEQYF
>NA|TRBJ2-2|TRBD2|TRBV29-1
TGCAGCGGGGGACTAGCCGAAGCCGGGGAGCTGTTTTTT
CSGGLAEAGELFF
>few|TRBJ2-2|NA|TRBV6-1
TGTGCCAGCAGTGCAGACGGAGGGGACCCCGGGGAGCTGTTTTTT
CASSADGGDPGELFF
>NA|TRBJ1-1|NA|TRBV21-1
TGTGCCCGTCTACCCAGGGTCTCGCGAAGAGCTTTCTTT
CARLPRVSRRAFF
>NA|TRBJ1-2|NA|TRBV5-5
TGTGCCAGCAGCTCGATCGCAGGAGACTATGGCTACACCTTC
CASSSIAGDYGYTF
>NA|TRBJ2-5|NA|TRBV6-6
TGTGCCAGCAGTTACGTCGCGGGCCAAGGGACCCAGTACTTC
CASSYVAGQGTQYF
>NA|TRBJ1-5|TRBD1|TRBV2
TGTGCCAGCAGCCCAAGACAGGGCGGCCAGCCCCAGCATTTT
CASSPRQGGQPQHF